This T cell receptor (beta chain) was captured in a study of CD8+ T cells in alopecia areata. Study-level background: Dosing spanned 6 to 18 months on tofacitinib, then 6 months off drug. Findings and limits, study-wide: The study found TCR sharing across patients less clear than in mice, possibly for HLA reasons. One nonresponder leaves baseline CD8+ expansion's link to response uncertain. Normal skin's resident alphabeta T cells are sequenced alongside lesional scalp T cells.

Comments on this clone: Its matching antigen is unknown.

CDR1 is SGHRS and CDR2 is YFSETQ in the germline V gene. Trimming cost V 0 bases and J 2 bases, with 10 bases left between them. The CDR3 has 15 residues. RNA extraction was followed by reverse transcription into cDNA, which acted as the sequencing template. Sequenced by immunoSEQ multiplex PCR; TCRdb stores in-frame clones only, minus some. The table lists roughly 120,000 clones, roughly 58% of them singletons. Treatment in this sample: oral pan-JAK inhibitor, 5-10 mg twice daily. This specimen consisted of CD8+ T cells sorted from blood, obtained at week 4, from a patient treated with tofacitinib. The rearrangement joins TRBV5-1 to TRBJ2-3; perhaps TRBD1 as D (6 bases). The clonotype was recovered from a human donor with alopecia areata. DNA of the CDR3: TGCGCCAGCAGCTTGGACAGGGATTACACAGATACGCAGTATTTT. Translation: CASSLDRDYTDTQYF.